These 24 T cell receptor beta chains share one sample of origin, sequenced in a study of Tregs in tolerant kidney transplant recipients. The repertoire was sequenced with immunoSEQ multiplex PCR; TCRdb's copy has only in-frame clones and lacks some. The record lists tens of thousands of clones, of which the ten most abundant hold 13% to 15%. Sequenced here: CD8+ T cells from blood, sampled before the transplant. The receptors were sampled from a human donor who received a combined kidney and bone marrow transplant.

Worth noting for this clone: The CDR3 extends 3 residues past the end of the read, so its final part is completed from the germline J gene. The chain carries TRBV20-1 and TRBJ2-7, with 12 bases lining up with TRBD2. Germline-derived CDR1 and CDR2 are DFQATT and SNEGSKA (reference sequence). The trim removed 6 bases at V and 2 bases at J, leaving 11 bases unmatched. The CDR3 covers 16 residues. The CDR3 spells CSAITHRLAGAYEQYF. Incomplete CDR3 DNA: TGCAGTGCAATTACCCATCGACTAGCGGGGGCCTACGAG.

The CDR3 DNA, read in part, is TGCAGTGCCCTTTGGACTAGCGGGAGTCTTAAGTTGGATGAG. It specifies CSALWTSGSLKLDE. The whole CDR3 is CSALWTSGSLKLDEQFF. This sequence joins TRBV20-1 and TRBJ2-1, with 13 positions matching TRBD2. Read coverage stops 3 residues before the CDR3 terminus; the germline J gene supplies the remainder. CDR1 and CDR2 from the germline V gene are DFQATT and SNEGSKA (reference sequence). V lost 6 bases and J lost 8; bases outside the gene matches: 16. The CDR3 is 17 amino acids.

As to this clone: Sequencing ends 3 residues short of the CDR3 end; the germline J gene provides the rest. The genes are TRBV5-1 and TRBJ2-2; 7 bases agree with TRBD1. The CDR3 runs to 17 residues. CDR1 is SGHRS, CDR2 YFSETQ, per germline. V shed 0 bases and J 5 bases; nucleotides not matched to a gene: 10. The CDR3 is CASSLGLQGIMTGELFF. CDR3 DNA (partial): TGCGCCAGCAGCTTGGGTCTACAGGGGATTATGACCGGGGAG.

Notes on this clone: The CDR3 extends 3 residues past the end of the read, so its final part is completed from the germline J gene. The chain uses TRBV9 and TRBJ2-7; D ambiguous. Trimming cost V 0 bases and J 5 bases, with 9 bases left between them. The CDR3 contains 13 residues. The germline V gene has CDR1 SGDLS and CDR2 YYNGEE. CDR3: CASSVGATHEQYF. The CDR3 DNA, read in part, is TGTGCCAGCAGCGTAGGGGCCACCCACGAG. The full variable domain, with the rest looked up from reference TRBV9 and TRBJ2-7, is DSGVTQTPKHLITATGQRVTLRCSPRSGDLSVYWYQQSLDQGLQFLIQYYNGEERAKGNILERFSAQQFPDLHSELNLSSLELGDSALYFCASSVGATHEQYFGPGTRLTVT.

Turning to this clone: The sequenced fragment ends 3 residues before the CDR3 boundary, so the rest is inferred from the germline J gene. This rearrangement joins TRBV16 to TRBJ1-1, with TRBD1 matching over 9 bases. Germline values: CDR1 KGHSY, CDR2 FQNENV. The V segment lost 4 bases and the J segment 4 bases; nucleotides outside the gene matches: 1. This CDR3 spans 13 amino acids. CDR3 sequence reads: CASSRDRATEAFF. The DNA read from the CDR3 is TGTGCCAGCAGCCGGGACAGGGCCACTGAA.

As regards this clone: The CDR3 extends 3 residues past the end of the read, so its final part is completed from the germline J gene. The chain couples TRBV5-4 to TRBJ2-6; 8 bases map to TRBD2. Germline trimming cut 4 bases from V and 2 bases from J; bases unmatched to any gene: 2. Germline CDR1 is SGHNT and CDR2 is YYREEE (reference sequence). The CDR3 extends over 15 amino acids. The part of the CDR3 DNA that was read is TGTGCCAGCAGCCGGGAGGGGGCTGGGGCCAACGTC. It codes for CASSREGAGANV. The CDR3 as a whole reads CASSREGAGANVLTF.

As to this clone: The read terminates 3 residues before the CDR3 end, so the remaining end is supplied by the germline J gene. The chain uses TRBV2 and TRBJ2-7; TRBD1 matches at 7 bases. Germline V gene data show CDR1 as SNHLY and CDR2 as FYNNEI. This CDR3 has 11 amino acids. The V segment lost 9 bases and the J segment 2 bases; nucleotides outside the gene matches: 1. Incomplete CDR3 DNA: TGTGCCAGAGGGACAGCCTACGAG. Amino acid sequence: CARGTAYE. The entire CDR3 protein is CARGTAYEQYF.

With respect to this clone: The read halts 3 residues ahead of the CDR3 end, with the missing end drawn from the germline J gene. This chain uses TRBV29-1 with TRBJ1-1; unclear D gene. Trimming took 5 bases from V and 3 from J, leaving 7 bases between them. The CDR3 contains 11 residues. Germline lookup yields CDR1 SQVTM and CDR2 ANQGSEA. The CDR3 here is CSVQRDTEAFF. The covered CDR3 bases are TGCAGCGTTCAGCGGGACACTGAA. Complete variable domain (other parts from reference TRBV29-1 and TRBJ1-1): SAVISQKPSRDICQRGTSLTIQCQVDSQVTMMFWYRQQPGQSLTLIATANQGSEATYESGFVIDKFPISRPNLTFSTLTVSNMSPEDSSIYLCSVQRDTEAFFGQGTRLTVV.

The covered CDR3 bases are TGTGCCAGCTCCCGGACTAGCGGACCTTACAATGAG. This codes for CASSRTSGPYNE. Given in full, the CDR3 is CASSRTSGPYNEQFF. The gene calls are TRBV18 and TRBJ2-1, with 10 bases fitting TRBD2. The sequence runs out 3 residues before the end of the CDR3; the remainder is reconstructed from the germline J gene. Germline V gene sequence: CDR1 KGHSH, CDR2 LQKENI. V trimming: 6 bases; J trimming: 4 bases; junction bases outside the gene matches: 6. CDR3 length: 15 amino acids.

Remarks on this clone: The read is 3 residues too short to cover the CDR3 end, so that end is filled in from the germline J gene. The genes are TRBV28 and TRBJ2-7; 8 bases fit TRBD2. The J segment lost 5 bases and the V segment lost 3 bases, leaving 9 bases of the junction unmatched. The germline gives CDR1 MDHEN, CDR2 SYDVKM. The CDR3 consists of 15 residues. This chain's CDR3 is CASSFEREWRDEQYF. The sequenced CDR3 bases are TGTGCCAGCAGTTTTGAGCGGGAGTGGAGGGACGAG.

With respect to this clone: With the read ending 3 residues before the CDR3 end, the germline J gene is used to fill in that end. V is TRBV6-1 and J is TRBJ1-1; TRBD1 is a possible D gene (5 bases). Per germline, CDR1 MNHNS and CDR2 SASEGT. V lost 2 bases and J 1 base, leaving 8 bases between the germline ends. The CDR3 runs to 14 residues. CDR3 loop: CASSEIQGNTEAFF. CDR3 DNA, as far as it was read: TGTGCCAGCAGTGAAATCCAGGGGAACACTGAA.

In the case of this clone: The CDR3 goes on 3 residues after the read ends, and that part is filled in from the germline J gene. The chain couples TRBV13 to TRBJ2-3; 8 positions agree with TRBD2. The germline CDR1 and CDR2 sequences are PRHDT and FYEKMQ (reference sequence). The CDR3 contains 13 residues. The CDR3 protein is CASSPSGGKTQYF. CDR3 DNA, as far as it was read: TGTGCCAGCAGCCCCTCGGGGGGGAAGACG.

The CDR3 DNA, read in part, is TGCAGCGTTGATGTCGGGGACAATGAG. This codes for CSVDVGDNE. The full CDR3 reads CSVDVGDNEQFF. The chain employs TRBV29-1 and TRBJ2-1; D possibly corresponds to TRBD2 (5 bases). Read sequence stops 3 residues before the CDR3 end, and the germline J gene provides the missing end. The CDR3 runs to 12 residues. V gave up 3 bases and J gave up 5 bases, with 8 bases separating them. The germline V gene has CDR1 SQVTM and CDR2 ANQGSEA.

Comments on this clone: The read stops 3 residues short of the end of the CDR3; the missing end is completed from the germline J gene. The chain couples TRBV7-3 to TRBJ2-1; the match to TRBD2 covers 13 bases. The length of the CDR3 is 15 residues. From germline, CDR1 is SGHTA and CDR2 FQGTGA. V dropped 5 bases and J dropped 7; count of bases not matched to a gene: 5. CDR3 residues: CASSLGLAGRNEQFF. CDR3 DNA, as far as it was read: TGTGCCAGCAGCCTGGGACTAGCGGGGAGGAATGAG. Full variable domain (remainder filled in from reference TRBV7-3 and TRBJ2-1): GAGVSQTPSNKVTEKGKYVELRCDPISGHTALYWYRQSLGQGPEFLIYFQGTGAADDSGLPNDRFFAVRPEGSVSTLKIQRTERGDSAVYLCASSLGLAGRNEQFFGPGTRLTVL.

Concerning this clone: The DNA ends 3 residues before the CDR3 does, and the rest of the CDR3 is filled in from the germline J gene. The chain employs TRBV6-2 or TRBV6-3 and TRBJ2-1; D unclear. CDR1 is MNHEY and CDR2 is SVGEGT in the germline V gene. Trimming stripped 5 bases from V and 4 bases from J, with 9 bases between. The CDR3 sequence is 13 residues long. Partial CDR3 DNA: TGTGCCAGCAGTCACGGGTTGTACAATGAG. Residues: CASSHGLYNE. The entire CDR3 sequence reads CASSHGLYNEQFF.

This clone registers medium-sized by frequency. The read terminates 3 residues ahead of where the CDR3 ends, so the germline J gene completes it. The V call is TRBV12-3 or TRBV12-4, the J call TRBJ1-2, with TRBD1 identical over 8 bases. There are 15 residues in the CDR3. Germline trimming cut 2 bases from V and 5 bases from J; bases unmatched to any gene: 7. The CDR3 sequence: CASSLTGGLKYGYTF. The CDR3 bases that were read are TGTGCCAGCAGTTTAACAGGGGGTTTGAAGTATGGC.

Here the CDR3 reads CASSLDQTAGTEAFF. The DNA read from the CDR3 is TGTGCCAGCAGCTTAGATCAGACAGCGGGCACTGAA. This rearrangement joins TRBV7-9 to TRBJ1-1, with D tentatively TRBD1 (5 bases). The read ends 3 residues before the CDR3 terminus; that terminus is restored from the germline J gene. CDR1 and CDR2 (germline): SEHNR, FQNEAQ (reference sequence). Trimming pared 1 base from V and 4 bases from J, leaving 13 bases between. The CDR3 runs to 15 residues.

For this clone: Read sequence stops 3 residues before the CDR3 end, and the germline J gene provides the missing end. J is TRBJ1-2 and V is TRBV6-1, with D unresolved. The germline V gene has CDR1 MNHNS and CDR2 SASEGT. The CDR3 spans 15 residues. V shed 0 bases and J shed 4 bases, with 12 bases lying between them. The CDR3 region is CASSEALQLSYGYTF. The part of the CDR3 DNA that was read is TGTGCCAGCAGTGAAGCGCTTCAACTTAGCTATGGC.

A word on this clone: The read halts 3 residues ahead of the CDR3 end, with the missing end drawn from the germline J gene. The genes are TRBV28 and TRBJ1-2, with D hard to call. The CDR3 loop spans 13 amino acids. V lost 5 bases and J 3 bases, leaving 10 bases between the germline ends. Germline-derived CDR1 and CDR2 are MDHEN and SYDVKM. The CDR3 spells CASSLRTHYGYTF. The covered CDR3 bases are TGTGCCAGCAGTCTTCGTACTCACTATGGC.

Turning to this clone: The CDR3 goes on 3 residues after the read ends, and that part is filled in from the germline J gene. The V and J genes are TRBV19 and TRBJ2-1, with 10 positions matching TRBD2. The CDR3 length is 15 residues. In germline, CDR1 is LNHDA, CDR2 SQIVND (reference sequence). V trimming: 1 base; J trimming: 6 bases; junction bases outside the gene matches: 3. Here the CDR3 reads CASSIASGRANEQFF. CDR3 bases read: TGTGCCAGTAGTATAGCCAGCGGGAGGGCCAATGAG. The whole variable domain, filled in from reference TRBV19 and TRBJ2-1, reads DGGITQSPKYLFRKEGQNVTLSCEQNLNHDAMYWYRQDPGQGLRLIYYSQIVNDFQKGDIAEGYSVSREKKESFPLTVTSAQKNPTAFYLCASSIASGRANEQFFGPGTRLTVL.

Notes on this clone: The sequence runs out 3 residues before the end of the CDR3; the remainder is reconstructed from the germline J gene. V usage is TRBV7-9 and J usage is TRBJ2-1; 8 bases agree with TRBD2. This CDR3 is 15 amino acids long. Germline values: CDR1 SEHNR, CDR2 FQNEAQ (reference sequence). V trimming: 3 bases; J trimming: 6 bases; junction bases outside the gene matches: 7. The CDR3 loop is CASSFGVRGGNEQFF. The CDR3 bases that were read are TGTGCCAGCAGCTTTGGGGTCCGGGGGGGCAATGAG.

Details on this clone: The read stops 3 residues short of the end of the CDR3; the missing end is completed from the germline J gene. The V and J genes are TRBV5-1 and TRBJ2-3; 9 bases agree with TRBD2. The length of the CDR3 is 15 residues. CDR1 SGHRS and CDR2 YFSETQ come from the germline V gene. J lost 2 bases, V lost 4 bases, and 5 bases had no gene match. Partial CDR3 DNA: TGCGCCAGCAGCACACAGCGGGAGGCCACAGATACG. Its protein is CASSTQREATDT. The whole CDR3 region reads CASSTQREATDTQYF.

Concerning this clone itself: The read gets to within 3 residues of the CDR3 end, and the germline J gene fills in the rest. The chain links TRBV29-1 to TRBJ1-2; D call uncertain. Germline-derived CDR1 and CDR2 are SQVTM and ANQGSEA. V was trimmed by 3 bases and J by 6 bases, leaving 8 bases between them. This CDR3 is 11 amino acids long. The CDR3 bases that were read are TGCAGCGTTGAGAGGTCCGATGGC. This codes for CSVERSDG. From start to end, the CDR3 is CSVERSDGYTF.

For this clone: The missing CDR3 end, 3 residues past where the read stops, is filled in from the germline J gene. Distinct nucleotide sequences in the sample also encode this CDR3. The chain recombines TRBV29-1 with TRBJ2-7; 7 nucleotides align to TRBD2. The V and J ends lost 4 bases and 0 bases, in that order; junction bases with no gene match: 3. Germline V gene lookup returns CDR1 SQVTM and CDR2 ANQGSEA. The CDR3 is 13 residues long. The chain's CDR3 is CSVVGGSSYEQYF. Partial CDR3 DNA: TGCAGCGTTGTGGGCGGGAGCTCCTACGAG.